This T cell receptor beta chain was identified during a study of beta chain features in type 1 diabetes. Expressed TCRB transcripts got sequenced, as all isolated RNA was reverse transcribed. TCRdb's table, derived via immunoSEQ multiplex PCR, lists solely in-frame clones and lacks some. The sample has some 160,000 clones, approximately 8.4% seen once. The V end lost 0 bases, the J end lost 2 bases, and 19 bases lay between the germline ends. Germline V gene lookup returns CDR1 LGHNA and CDR2 YSLEER. The CDR3 is 18 residues long. The chain uses TRBV4-3 and TRBJ1-2; tentatively, D is TRBD1 (6 bases). This clonotype originated in a woman between 18 and 30 years old in good health. The sequenced sample consisted of central memory CD4+ T cells from blood. Written as DNA, the CDR3 is TGCGCCAGCAGCCAAGATGGTCCGGGGACACTAACCAACTATGGCTACACCTTC. This encodes CASSQDGPGTLTNYGYTF.